The 5 T cell receptor beta chains given below trace back to one sample, sequenced in a study of cytomegalovirus exposure and HLA in healthy donors. The study ran its PCR with 60 Vbeta and 13 Jbeta primers. The assay was immunoSEQ multiplex PCR, and TCRdb's table has in-frame clones only and misses some. The sample has some 170,000 clones, about 77% seen once; the top ten hold around 1.3%. The sequencing input was PBMCs. These receptors originate from a woman aged 45-59 years in good health and CMV-seronegative.

The count of this clone is one. The genes are TRBV9 and TRBJ2-3; no clear D. Germline V gene data show CDR1 as SGDLS and CDR2 as YYNGEE. Trimming took 3 bases from V and 2 from J, leaving 16 bases between them. This CDR3 has 16 residues. The CDR3 DNA reads TGTGCCAGCAGCGGACCTCCGGCGGCCTACACAGATACGCAGTATTTT. As protein: CASSGPPAAYTDTQYF.

V usage is TRBV11-2 and J usage is TRBJ2-7; TRBD1 matches 9 bases. The CDR3 length is 15 residues. The germline V gene has CDR1 SGHAT and CDR2 FQNNGV. The V and J ends lost 3 bases and 3 bases, in that order; junction bases with no gene match: 6. The DNA for the CDR3 is TGTGCCAGCAGCTTCTACAGGGGGCGCCTCTACGAGCAGTACTTC. Translation gives CASSFYRGRLYEQYF.

This clone appeared a few times. The V and J genes are TRBV5-1 and TRBJ1-5; D is perhaps TRBD1 (5 bases). CDR1 is SGHRS, CDR2 YFSETQ, per germline. Deletions cut 3 bases from V and 7 bases from J, with 14 bases between. CDR3 length: 14 residues. The CDR3 sequence: CASSYDSSVQPQHF. The CDR3 DNA reads as TGCGCCAGCAGCTACGACAGCTCGGTCCAGCCCCAGCATTTT.

The chain couples TRBV7-6 to TRBJ2-1; maybe TRBD1 (5 bases). Germline assignment: CDR1 SGHVS and CDR2 FNYEAQ. V lost 2 bases to trimming and J lost 7 bases, with 24 bases between them. The CDR3 runs 18 residues. The CDR3 coding sequence is TGTGCCAGCAGCTTAACCCTTCAGCGACAGCTATTAGGAAATGAGCAGTTCTTC. The encoded protein is CASSLTLQRQLLGNEQFF. Supplemented by reference TRBV7-6 and TRBJ2-1, the full variable domain reads GAGVSQSPRYKVTKRGQDVALRCDPISGHVSLYWYRQALGQGPEFLTYFNYEAQQDKSGLPNDRFSAERPEGSISTLTIQRTEQRDSAMYRCASSLTLQRQLLGNEQFFGPGTRLTVL.

The chain links TRBV27 to TRBJ1-6; 8 bases line up with TRBD1. The CDR3 sequence is 19 residues long. The germline V gene has CDR1 MNHEY and CDR2 SMNVEV (reference sequence). With 6 bases clipped from V and 0 bases from J, the junction kept 13 bases outside the gene matches. CDR3 loop: CASSRAGTGVGSYNSPLHF. The CDR3 coding sequence is TGTGCCAGCAGCCGAGCCGGGACAGGAGTCGGCTCCTATAATTCACCCCTCCACTTT.